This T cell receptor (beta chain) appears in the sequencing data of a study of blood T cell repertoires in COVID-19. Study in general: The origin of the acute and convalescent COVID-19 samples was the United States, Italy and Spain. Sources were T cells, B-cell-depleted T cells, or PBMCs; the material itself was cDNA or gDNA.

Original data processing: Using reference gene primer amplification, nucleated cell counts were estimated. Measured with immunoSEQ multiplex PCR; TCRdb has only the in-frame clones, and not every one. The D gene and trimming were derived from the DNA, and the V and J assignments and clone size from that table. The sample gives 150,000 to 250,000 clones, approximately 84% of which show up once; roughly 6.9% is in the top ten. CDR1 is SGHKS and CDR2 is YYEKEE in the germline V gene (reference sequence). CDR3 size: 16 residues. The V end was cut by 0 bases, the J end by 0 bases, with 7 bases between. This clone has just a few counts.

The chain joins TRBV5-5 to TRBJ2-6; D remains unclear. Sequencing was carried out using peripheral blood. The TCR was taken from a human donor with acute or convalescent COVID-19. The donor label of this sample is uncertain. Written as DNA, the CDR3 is TGTGCCAGCAGCTTGGACTCAGGCTCTGGGGCCAACGTCCTGACTTTC. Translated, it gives CASSLDSGSGANVLTF.